This T cell receptor beta chain was identified in a study of vaccination effects on CD4 cells after COVID-19. Study-level findings and limits: Recruitment yielded few convalescent patients, and the study had no early post-infection timepoints. Late post-vaccination, clones induced by infection and those induced by vaccine underwent marked clonal contraction.

Points on this clone: Its cognate antigen is unknown.

Assay: immunoSEQ multiplex PCR; the TCRdb copy retains only in-frame clones and omits some. The sample holds roughly 50,000 clones, 60% to 80% seen once. The CDR3 covers 13 residues. Germline V lookup: CDR1 SEHNR, CDR2 FQNEAQ (reference sequence). V lost 3 bases, J lost 4 bases, and 10 bases lay in between. Before sequencing took place, the ViraFEST assay used viral peptide pools to expand antigen-specific CD4+ T cells. The culture ran for approximately 10 days before CD4+ T cells were isolated. In the vaccine recipients, nucleocapsid antibodies were negative and there was no prior SARS-CoV-2 infection. For each well, 1.5 million to 2 million PBMC were cultured with about 9.4 IU/ml IL-2 and about 11 ug/ml peptides.

Sequenced material: CD4+ T cells from PBMCs cultured with HCoV-OC43 spike peptides, taken before COVID-19 vaccination. As for subset: HCoV-OC43 spike overlapping peptide pool stimulation. V and J are TRBV7-9 and TRBJ2-7; D assignment may be TRBD1 or TRBD2 (5 bases each). The clonotype originates from a human donor who received a COVID-19 vaccine. The CDR3 sequence: CASSFGTAYEQYV. The CDR3 DNA follows: TGTGCCAGCAGCTTCGGGACGGCATACGAGCAGTACGTC.